This TCR beta chain was identified during a study of cytomegalovirus exposure and HLA in healthy donors. Study results and limitations: Later analysis showed TCR association rates varying by HLA locus, highest for DRB1 and lowest for HLA-C.

PCR used 60 Vbeta primers and 13 Jbeta primers. Method: immunoSEQ multiplex PCR; TCRdb's copy keeps in-frame clones and lacks some. The table records under 120,000 clones, roughly three fifths of them present only once. V trimming: 5 bases; J trimming: 4 bases; junction bases outside the gene matches: 3. CDR3 length: 13 residues. Germline V CDR1 and CDR2: LNHDA, SQIVND (reference sequence). The table lists this clone with a few counts. Its target is unknown. Sequenced material: PBMCs. This clonotype was obtained from a man aged 30 to 45 in good health and CMV-seropositive. The rearrangement uses TRBV19 and TRBJ2-7, with 9 bases fitting TRBD1. CDR3 nucleotide sequence: TGTGCCAGTAGTGGGACAGGGTGGTACGAGCAGTACTTC. Translation gives CASSGTGWYEQYF.